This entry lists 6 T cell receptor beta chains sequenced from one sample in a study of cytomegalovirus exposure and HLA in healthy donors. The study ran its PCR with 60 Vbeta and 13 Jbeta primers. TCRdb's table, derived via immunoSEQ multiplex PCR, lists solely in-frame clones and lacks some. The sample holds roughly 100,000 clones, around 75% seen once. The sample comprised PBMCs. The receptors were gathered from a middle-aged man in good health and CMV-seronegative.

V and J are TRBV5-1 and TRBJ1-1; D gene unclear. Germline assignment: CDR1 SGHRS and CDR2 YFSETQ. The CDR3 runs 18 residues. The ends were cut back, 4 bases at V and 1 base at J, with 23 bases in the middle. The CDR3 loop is CASSDGLGEPPTNTEAFF. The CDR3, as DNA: TGCGCCAGCAGCGACGGTTTAGGAGAACCCCCTACGAACACTGAAGCTTTCTTT.

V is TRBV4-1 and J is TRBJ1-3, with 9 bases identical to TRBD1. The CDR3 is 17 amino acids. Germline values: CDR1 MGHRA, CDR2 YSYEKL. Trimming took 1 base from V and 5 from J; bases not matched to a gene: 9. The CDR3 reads CASSQAPDRGMRNTIYF. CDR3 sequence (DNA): TGCGCCAGCAGCCAAGCTCCGGACAGGGGAATGAGAAACACCATATATTTT.

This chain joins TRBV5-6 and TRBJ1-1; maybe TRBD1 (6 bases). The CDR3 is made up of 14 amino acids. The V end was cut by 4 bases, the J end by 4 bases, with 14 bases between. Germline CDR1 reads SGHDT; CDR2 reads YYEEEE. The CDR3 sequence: CASSPSGVSTEAFF. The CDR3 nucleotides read TGTGCCAGCAGCCCGTCAGGGGTTTCCACTGAAGCTTTCTTT.

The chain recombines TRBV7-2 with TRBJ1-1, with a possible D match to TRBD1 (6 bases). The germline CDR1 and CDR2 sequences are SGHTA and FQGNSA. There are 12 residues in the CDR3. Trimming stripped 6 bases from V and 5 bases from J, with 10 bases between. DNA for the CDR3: TGTGCCAGCAGTTTCACAGGGACTGAAGCTTTCTTT. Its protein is CASSFTGTEAFF.

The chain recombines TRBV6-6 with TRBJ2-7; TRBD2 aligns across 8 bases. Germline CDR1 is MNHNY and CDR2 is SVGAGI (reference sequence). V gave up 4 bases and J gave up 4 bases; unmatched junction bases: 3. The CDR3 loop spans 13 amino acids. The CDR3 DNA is TGTGCCAGCAGTTTTCCGGGAGGGTACGAGCAGTACTTC. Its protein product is CASSFPGGYEQYF.

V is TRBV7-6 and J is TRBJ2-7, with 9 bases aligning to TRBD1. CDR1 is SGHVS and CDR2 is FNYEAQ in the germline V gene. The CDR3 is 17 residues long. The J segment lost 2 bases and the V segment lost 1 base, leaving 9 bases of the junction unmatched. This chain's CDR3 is CASSLESIDRGAYEQYF. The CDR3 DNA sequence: TGTGCCAGCAGCTTAGAGTCTATCGACAGGGGGGCCTACGAGCAGTACTTC. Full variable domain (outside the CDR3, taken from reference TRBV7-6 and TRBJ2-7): GAGVSQSPRYKVTKRGQDVALRCDPISGHVSLYWYRQALGQGPEFLTYFNYEAQQDKSGLPNDRFSAERPEGSISTLTIQRTEQRDSAMYRCASSLESIDRGAYEQYFGPGTRLTVT.